This T cell receptor (beta chain) was recorded in a study of shared clonotypes between healthy human individuals (TCRdb year 2020). Background on the whole study: The cohort comprised two women and three men aged 18 to 49 years. For each donor, CD4 naive and CD4 memory were each run on three plates, CD8 naive on two plates, and CD8 memory on one plate. Blood TCR repertoires of about five healthy adults were deeply sequenced to estimate repertoire size and the extent of clonotype sharing between individuals. Different laboratories and diverse techniques were used to prepare libraries and sequence TCR repertoires, to increase sequencing depth and limit assay-specific biases. Between about 0.8 and 9.5 billion PBMCs per donor were obtained by leukapheresis. Overall results and qualifications from the work: Sampling was restricted to blood, and TCR repertoires in tissue are likely to differ from TCR repertoires in blood. The genetic and exposure-history diversity represented was limited by the small number of donors. Naive subsets generally had larger estimated clonotype richness than memory subsets. Roughly 5% of naive CD4, approximately 3.7% of naive CD8, 2% to 2.5% of memory CD4, and more than 0.35% of memory CD8 clonotypes were shared across several donors. Compared with non-shared clonotypes, the clonotypes found in all four sorted-subset donors had higher generation probabilities. Pairwise subsampling indicated that sequencing depth was expected to affect the degree of clonotype sharing among donors. Rarefaction of sorted-subset datasets indicated incomplete sequencing despite the large sequencing depth.

The donors were healthy, HIV-negative adults who had no recently reported acute infections or vaccinations. Only Caucasian adults living in Nashville, Tennessee, USA were represented among the donors. CD4+ T cells were enriched by magnetic negative selection, after which naive cells were positively selected on CD45RA and the negative fraction was taken as the memory subset. Blood was collected by leukapheresis, and PBMCs were isolated by Ficoll-Histopaque density gradient centrifugation and then cryopreserved in liquid nitrogen vapor phase. Analytical flow cytometry was used to check the purity and quantity of each magnetically sorted T cell population. From each sorted fraction, genomic DNA was isolated and quantified by UV absorbance on a Nanodrop 2000c. Using the deep immunoSEQ assay, multiplex PCR amplified TCR CDR3 regions from genomic DNA. Extracted genomic DNA from each cell subset was distributed evenly across all wells of several immunoSEQ 96-well plates, and each plate was treated as a replicate. For sorted subsets, approximately 190 ng of genomic DNA, equivalent to some 33,000 T cell genomes, went into each replicate PCR. Purified libraries were quantified with a Qubit 3.0 fluorometer, sized on a Bioanalyzer 2100, and re-quantified with the KAPA Library Quantification kit. Every immunoSEQ 96-well plate was sequenced on a separate single-read 150-cycle Illumina NextSeq 550 flow cell. For the original study's pipeline: The immunoSEQ output contained only junctional sequences without quality scores, so filtering could not match that applied to full-length reads. To assign V/J genes and CDR3, sequences were annotated against IMGT germline references using PyIR, a Python wrapper for IgBLAST v1.9. Any read was removed if the V/J assignment was weak (E-value above 1e-6), the CDR3 was missing, or the read contained stop codons, out-of-frame junctions, or ambiguous translated residues. V3J clonotypes were defined as sequences sharing an identical inferred V gene, J gene, and CDR3 amino acid sequence. Percentage overlap between repertoires was computed as shared unique clonotypes divided by the size of the smaller repertoire. Three approaches were used to assess repertoire richness: RTK rarefaction, the Chao1 estimator, and Recon v2.1 estimates of unobserved clonotypes. OLGA was used to compute generation probabilities for all TCRbeta clonotypes that the gDNA method yielded from a handful of donors. TCRdb holds this immuneACCESS table with in-frame rearrangements only. Some clones are missing; in checked studies, unresolved V genes explain under half, and the rest has no known cause. The V and J calls and clone size were taken over from that table, and D and trimming were inferred from the DNA. The sample table contains approximately 2.5 million clones; only one count was recorded for over 85% of them. The ten largest clonotypes hold roughly 0.36% of the sample.

Regarding this clone: The specificity of this receptor is unknown. Within one base of it there is no much larger clone, and no base qualities were kept.

Taken from the germline V gene (reference sequence), the CDR1 and CDR2 loops are SGHNT and YYREEE. V was cut back by 0 bases and J by 4 bases, leaving a gap of 17 bases between them. Spanning cysteine to phenylalanine, the CDR3 consists of 17 amino acids. CDR3 DNA only is kept here, 51 bases in frame from base 1. The sequenced sample was naive CD4+ T cells from PBMCs. This sample's cell subset or site label indicates: CD45RA+ positively selected. The TCR comes from a man aged 18 to 29 in good health. Some clones in this sample may be carry-over from other donors' samples. This sequence uses TRBV5-4 and TRBJ1-3, with no reliable assignment of the D segment. In nucleotide form, the sequence is TGTGCCAGCAGCTTGGAGGGCAGCTCGTCATCCGGAAACACCATATATTTT. Its coded protein is CASSLEGSSSSGNTIYF.